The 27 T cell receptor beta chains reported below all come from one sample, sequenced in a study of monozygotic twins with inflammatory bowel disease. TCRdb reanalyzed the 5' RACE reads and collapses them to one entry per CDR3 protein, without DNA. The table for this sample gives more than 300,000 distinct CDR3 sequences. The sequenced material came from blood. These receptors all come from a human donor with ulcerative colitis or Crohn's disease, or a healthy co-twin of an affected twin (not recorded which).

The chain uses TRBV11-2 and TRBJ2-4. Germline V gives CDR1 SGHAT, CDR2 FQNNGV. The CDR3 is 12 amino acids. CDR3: CASSLVPEPKYF. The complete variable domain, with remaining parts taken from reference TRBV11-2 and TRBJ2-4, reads EAGVAQSPRYKIIEKRQSVAFWCNPISGHATLYWYQQILGQGPKLLIQFQNNGVVDDSQLPKDRFSAERLKGVDSTLKIQPAKLEDSAVYLCASSLVPEPKYFGAGTRLSVL.

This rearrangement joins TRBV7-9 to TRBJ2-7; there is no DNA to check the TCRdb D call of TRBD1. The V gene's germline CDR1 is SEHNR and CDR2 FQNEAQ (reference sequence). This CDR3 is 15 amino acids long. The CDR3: CASNEGQGRPYEQYF.

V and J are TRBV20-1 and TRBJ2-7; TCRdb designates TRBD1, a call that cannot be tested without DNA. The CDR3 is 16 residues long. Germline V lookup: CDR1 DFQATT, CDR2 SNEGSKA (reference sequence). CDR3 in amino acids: CSARDPSGGDSYEQYF.

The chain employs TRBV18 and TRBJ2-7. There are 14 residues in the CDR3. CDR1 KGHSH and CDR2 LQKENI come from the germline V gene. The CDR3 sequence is CASSPQGAGYEQYF.

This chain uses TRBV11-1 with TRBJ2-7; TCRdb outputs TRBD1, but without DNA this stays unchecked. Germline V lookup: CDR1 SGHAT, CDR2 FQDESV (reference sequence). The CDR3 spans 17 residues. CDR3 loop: CASSLAGQSSEDGEQYF.

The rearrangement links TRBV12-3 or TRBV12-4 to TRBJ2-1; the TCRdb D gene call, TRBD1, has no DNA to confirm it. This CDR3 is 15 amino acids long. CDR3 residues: CASRTFRVSKDEQFF.

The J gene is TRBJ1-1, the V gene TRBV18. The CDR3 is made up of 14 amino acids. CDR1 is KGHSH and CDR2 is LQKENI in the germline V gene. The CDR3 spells CASSPDGTNTEAFF.

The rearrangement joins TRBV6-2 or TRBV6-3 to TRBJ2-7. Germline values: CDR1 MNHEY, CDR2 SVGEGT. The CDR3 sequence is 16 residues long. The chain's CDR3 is CASSHRSVRVGYEQYF.

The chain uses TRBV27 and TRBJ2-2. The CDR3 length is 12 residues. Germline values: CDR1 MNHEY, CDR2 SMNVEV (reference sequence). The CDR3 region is CASRGTLGELFF.

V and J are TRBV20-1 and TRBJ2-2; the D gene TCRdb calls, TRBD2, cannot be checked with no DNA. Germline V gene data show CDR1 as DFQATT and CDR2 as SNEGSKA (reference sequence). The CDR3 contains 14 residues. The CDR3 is CSASSDVNTGELFF.

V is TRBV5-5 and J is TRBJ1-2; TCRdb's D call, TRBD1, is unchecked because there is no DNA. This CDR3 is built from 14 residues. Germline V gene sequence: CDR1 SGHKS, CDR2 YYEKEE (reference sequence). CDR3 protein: CASRIQGAGYGYTF.

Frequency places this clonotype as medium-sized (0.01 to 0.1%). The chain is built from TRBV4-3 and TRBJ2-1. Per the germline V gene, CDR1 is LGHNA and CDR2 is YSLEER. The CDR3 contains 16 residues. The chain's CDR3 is CASSQDSATLYNEQFF.

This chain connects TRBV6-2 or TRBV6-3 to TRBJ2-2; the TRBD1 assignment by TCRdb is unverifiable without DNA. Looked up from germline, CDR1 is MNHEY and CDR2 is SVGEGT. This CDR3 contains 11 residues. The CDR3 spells CARAPTGELFF.

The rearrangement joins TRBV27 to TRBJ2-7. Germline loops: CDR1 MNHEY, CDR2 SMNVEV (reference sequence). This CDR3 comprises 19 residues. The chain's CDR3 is CASSLKGSGSMAGYYEQYF.

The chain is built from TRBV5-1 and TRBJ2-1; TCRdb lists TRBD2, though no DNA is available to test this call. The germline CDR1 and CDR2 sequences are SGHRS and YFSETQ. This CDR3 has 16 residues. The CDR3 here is CASSLEAGSDAGEQFF.

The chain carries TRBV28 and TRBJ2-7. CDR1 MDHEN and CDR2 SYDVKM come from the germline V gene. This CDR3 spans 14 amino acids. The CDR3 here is CASSLGLTPYEQYF. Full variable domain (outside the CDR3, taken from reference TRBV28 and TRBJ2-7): DVKVTQSSRYLVKRTGEKVFLECVQDMDHENMFWYRQDPGLGLRLIYFSYDVKMKEKGDIPEGYSVSREKKERFSLILESASTNQTSMYLCASSLGLTPYEQYFGPGTRLTVT.

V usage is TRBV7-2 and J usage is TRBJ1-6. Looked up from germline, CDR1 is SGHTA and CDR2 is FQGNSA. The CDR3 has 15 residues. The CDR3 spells CASSLIRRDNSPLHF.

The CDR3 loop is CASRLTGGETQYF. The chain has TRBV12-3 or TRBV12-4 and TRBJ2-5; without DNA, the TCRdb call of TRBD1 cannot be checked. This CDR3 spans 13 amino acids.

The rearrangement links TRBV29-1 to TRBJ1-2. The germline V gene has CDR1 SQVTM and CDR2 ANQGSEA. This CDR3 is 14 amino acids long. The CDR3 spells CSASSGGPRNGYTF.

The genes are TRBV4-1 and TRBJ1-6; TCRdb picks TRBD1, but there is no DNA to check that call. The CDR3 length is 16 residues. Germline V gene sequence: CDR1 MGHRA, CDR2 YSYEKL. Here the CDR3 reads CASSQGIQGSNSPLHF.

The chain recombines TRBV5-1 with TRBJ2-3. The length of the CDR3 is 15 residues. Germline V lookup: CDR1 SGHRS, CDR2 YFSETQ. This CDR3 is CASSSFVGGTDTQYF.

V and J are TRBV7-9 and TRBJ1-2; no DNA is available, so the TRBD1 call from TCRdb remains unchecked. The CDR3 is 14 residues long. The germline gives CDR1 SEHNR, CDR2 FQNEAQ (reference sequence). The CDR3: CASSLQGAAYGYTF.

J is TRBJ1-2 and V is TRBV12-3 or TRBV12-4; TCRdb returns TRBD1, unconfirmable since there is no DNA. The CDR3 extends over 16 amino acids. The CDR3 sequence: CASSTRGQGWGRGYTF.

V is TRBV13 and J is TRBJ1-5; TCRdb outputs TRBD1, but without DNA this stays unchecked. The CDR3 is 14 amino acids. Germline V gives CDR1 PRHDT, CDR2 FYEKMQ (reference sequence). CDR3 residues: CASSFGTGDQPQHF.

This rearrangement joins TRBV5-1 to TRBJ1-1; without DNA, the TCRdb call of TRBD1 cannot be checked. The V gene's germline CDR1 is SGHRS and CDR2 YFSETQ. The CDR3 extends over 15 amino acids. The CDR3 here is CASTFLGGASTEAFF.

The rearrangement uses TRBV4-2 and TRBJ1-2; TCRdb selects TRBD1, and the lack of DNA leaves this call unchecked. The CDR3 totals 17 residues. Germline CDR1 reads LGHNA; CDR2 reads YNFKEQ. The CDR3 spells CASSQDVRGGQGYGYTF.

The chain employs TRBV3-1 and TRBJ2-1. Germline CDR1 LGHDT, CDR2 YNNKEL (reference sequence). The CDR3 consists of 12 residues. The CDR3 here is CASRFENNEQFF.